This T cell receptor (beta chain) emerged from a study of blood T cell repertoires in COVID-19. Overall study: Acute-phase and convalescent COVID-19 samples originated in the United States, Italy and Spain. PBMCs, B-cell-depleted T cells, or T cells provided the cDNA or gDNA that made up the material.

TCRdb's copy holds only in-frame clones and misses some; the assay was immunoSEQ multiplex PCR. Altogether around 250,000 clones are present, 85% to 90% being singletons, with the ten largest covering approximately 4%. This TCR derives from a woman aged 25 to 39 with acute COVID-19. Sequencing was performed on PBMCs or T cells enriched from blood (not recorded which).

DNA for the CDR3: TGTGCCAGCAGCCAAGATCCGGGAATAACAGGGAGTTTCAATCAGCCCCAGCATTTT. Amino acid sequence: CASSQDPGITGSFNQPQHF. The chain couples TRBV3-1 (or the pseudogene TRBV3-2) to TRBJ1-5, with a weak D call TRBD1 (6 bases). V lost 0 bases and J 3 bases, leaving 21 bases between the germline ends. CDR1 LGHDT and CDR2 YNNKEL come from the germline V gene (reference sequence). CDR3 size: 19 residues.